The rows below give T cell receptor beta chains drawn from one sample of a study of cytomegalovirus exposure and HLA in healthy donors. Libraries were prepared by immunoSEQ multiplex PCR; TCRdb keeps only in-frame clonotypes and omits some of them. The data hold approximately 300,000 clones, with just under 85% observed a single time. Sequencing was performed on PBMCs. Every receptor here comes from a woman aged 40 to 50 in good health and CMV-seropositive. The CDR3 runs from the conserved cysteine through the conserved F or W. The D gene is left open where the match is weak. Expanded clones are given a class, and other clones once, few, many or no size at all.

>NA|TRBJ2-1|11|NA|TRBV28
CASGFQPRGFF
TGTGCCAGCGGGTTTCAGCCCCGAGGGTTCTTC
>TRBD1|TRBJ1-4|15|NA|TRBV7-9
CASSSQGGGNEKLFF
TGTGCCAGCAGCTCTCAGGGGGGCGGAAACGAAAAACTGTTTTTT
>TRBD2|TRBJ2-5|15|few|TRBV9
CASSPTSGYQETQYF
TGTGCCAGCAGCCCGACTAGCGGGTACCAAGAGACCCAGTACTTC
>NA|TRBJ1-3|15|NA|TRBV7-9
CASSRMDSRGNTIYF
TGTGCCAGCAGCAGAATGGACAGTCGTGGAAACACCATATATTTT
>TRBD2|TRBJ2-5|16|NA|TRBV6-5
CASSYGFSGIQETQYF
TGTGCCAGCAGTTACGGCTTTAGCGGGATCCAAGAGACCCAGTACTTC
>TRBD1|TRBJ1-5|15|NA|TRBV28
CASSSRDRDNQPQHF
TGTGCCAGCAGTTCCCGGGACAGGGATAATCAGCCCCAGCATTTT
>TRBD2|TRBJ2-3|13|NA|TRBV7-9
CASSFSGISTQYF
TGTGCCAGCAGCTTTAGCGGGATAAGTACGCAGTATTTT
>NA|TRBJ2-7|13|NA|TRBV7-2
CASSWTVTYEQYF
TGTGCCAGCAGCTGGACTGTTACCTACGAGCAGTACTTC
>TRBD1|TRBJ2-2|17|NA|TRBV15
CATSVVPGTVNTGELFF
TGTGCCACCAGCGTTGTGCCCGGGACAGTCAACACCGGGGAGCTGTTTTTT
>TRBD2|TRBJ2-7|15|NA|TRBV10-2
CASLMGLAGPYEQYF
TGCGCCAGTCTAATGGGGCTAGCGGGCCCCTACGAGCAGTACTTC
>NA|TRBJ2-5|13|NA|TRBV28
CASSDIGQETQYF
TGTGCCAGCAGTGACATTGGGCAAGAGACCCAGTACTTC
>TRBD1|TRBJ2-2|16|NA|TRBV25-1
CASSTPGQGNTGELFF
TGTGCCAGCAGTACGCCGGGACAGGGCAACACCGGGGAGCTGTTTTTT
>NA|TRBJ2-3|14|NA|TRBV25-1
CASSRNVRTDTQYF
TGTGCCAGCAGCCGAAACGTCAGGACAGATACGCAGTATTTT
>NA|TRBJ1-3|15|NA|TRBV7-9
CASSQDSISGNTIYF
TGTGCCAGCAGCCAGGACAGCATCTCTGGAAACACCATATATTTT
>TRBD2|TRBJ2-1|18|NA|TRBV19
CASANPGLVGGSYNEQFF
TGTGCCAGTGCTAACCCGGGACTAGTTGGAGGCTCCTACAATGAGCAGTTCTTC
>NA|TRBJ2-7|14|once|TRBV7-6
CASSLQEGSYEQYF
TGTGCCAGCAGCCTCCAGGAGGGTTCCTACGAGCAGTACTTC
>NA|TRBJ1-5|15|NA|TRBV5-6
CASSAWGGLGQPQHF
TGTGCCAGCAGCGCCTGGGGGGGGCTAGGGCAGCCCCAGCATTTT
>TRBD2|TRBJ2-7|12|NA|TRBV5-4
CASSRTSGEQYF
TGTGCCAGCAGCCGGACTAGCGGCGAGCAGTACTTC
>TRBD1|TRBJ1-5|15|NA|TRBV28
CASITPGQGNQPQHF
TGTGCCAGCATAACTCCGGGACAGGGGAATCAGCCCCAGCATTTT
>NA|TRBJ2-3|16|NA|TRBV4-3
CASSQGNGGEADTQYF
TGCGCCAGCAGCCAAGGGAACGGGGGAGAGGCAGATACGCAGTATTTT
>TRBD1|TRBJ1-1|13|NA|TRBV6-1
CASSEQGGTEAFF
TGTGCCAGCAGTGAGCAGGGGGGAACTGAAGCTTTCTTT
>TRBD1|TRBJ1-1|13|few|TRBV5-1
CASSLDRGPVAFF
TGCGCCAGCAGCTTGGACAGGGGACCAGTAGCTTTCTTT
>NA|TRBJ2-3|13|NA|TRBV5-1
CASSLAIRDTQYF
TGCGCCAGCAGCTTGGCCATACGGGATACGCAGTATTTT
>TRBD1|TRBJ2-5|14|NA|TRBV28
CASSQGGREETQYF
TGTGCCAGCAGTCAAGGGGGCAGGGAAGAGACCCAGTACTTC
>NA|TRBJ1-5|15|NA|TRBV15
CATSRDRGSNQPQHF
TGTGCCACCAGCAGAGATAGAGGGAGCAATCAGCCCCAGCATTTT
>TRBD1|TRBJ2-1|12|NA|TRBV29-1
CSALTGGNEQFF
TGCAGCGCTCTGACAGGGGGAAATGAGCAGTTCTTC
>NA|TRBJ2-7|14|NA|TRBV19
CASSMAPGSYEQYF
TGTGCCAGTAGTATGGCCCCAGGCTCCTACGAGCAGTACTTC
>TRBD1|TRBJ1-5|13|NA|TRBV30
CAWQGGSNQPQHF
TGTGCCTGGCAGGGGGGTTCCAATCAGCCCCAGCATTTT